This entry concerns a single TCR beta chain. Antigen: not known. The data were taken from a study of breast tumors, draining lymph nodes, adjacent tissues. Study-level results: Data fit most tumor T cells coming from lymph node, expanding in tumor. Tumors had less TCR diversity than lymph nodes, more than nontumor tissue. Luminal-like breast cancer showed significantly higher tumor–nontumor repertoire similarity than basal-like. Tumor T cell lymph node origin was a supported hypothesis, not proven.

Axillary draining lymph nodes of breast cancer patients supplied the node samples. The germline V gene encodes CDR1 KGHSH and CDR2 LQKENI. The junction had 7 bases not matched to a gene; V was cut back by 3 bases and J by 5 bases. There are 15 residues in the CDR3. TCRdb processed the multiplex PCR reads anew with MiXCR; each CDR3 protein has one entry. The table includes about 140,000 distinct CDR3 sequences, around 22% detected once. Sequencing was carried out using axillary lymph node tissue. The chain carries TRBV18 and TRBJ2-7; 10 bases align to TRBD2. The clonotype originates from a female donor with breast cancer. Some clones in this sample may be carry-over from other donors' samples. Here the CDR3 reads CASSPASGRVNEQYF. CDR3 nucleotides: TGTGCCAGCTCACCGGCTAGCGGGAGAGTGAACGAGCAGTACTTC.